The rows below give T cell receptor beta chains drawn from one sample of a study of cytomegalovirus exposure and HLA in healthy donors. The method was immunoSEQ multiplex PCR; TCRdb's version includes in-frame clones alone and lacks a portion of them. The data show some 150,000 clones, with 80% to 90% seen just once and about 7% held by the top ten. Sequences were obtained from PBMCs. The receptors here all came from a woman in her twenties or thirties in good health and CMV-seropositive. The CDR3 runs from the conserved cysteine through the conserved F or W. Fields, in order: J gene, clone size, D gene, V gene, CDR3 protein, CDR3 DNA. D genes are given only for firm matches. Rows give clone size only sometimes, using once, few, many, or a class for an expanded clone.

J gene: TRBJ1-6; clone size: .; D gene: TRBD1; V gene: TRBV6-5; CDR3 protein: CASSWDRGRKNSPLHF; CDR3 DNA: TGTGCCAGCAGTTGGGACAGGGGGCGCAAGAATTCACCCCTCCACTTT
J gene: TRBJ1-6; clone size: .; D gene: .; V gene: TRBV4-1; CDR3 protein: CASSQGASFVDSPLHF; CDR3 DNA: TGCGCCAGCAGCCAAGGGGCCTCTTTCGTCGATTCACCCCTCCACTTT
J gene: TRBJ1-1; clone size: .; D gene: TRBD1; V gene: TRBV7-2; CDR3 protein: CASSLGRDRGLAFF; CDR3 DNA: TGTGCCAGCAGCTTAGGCCGGGACAGGGGATTAGCTTTCTTT
J gene: TRBJ2-1; clone size: .; D gene: .; V gene: TRBV5-1; CDR3 protein: CASSAQVHPESSYNEQFF; CDR3 DNA: TGCGCCAGCAGCGCTCAGGTGCACCCGGAAAGCTCCTACAATGAGCAGTTCTTC
J gene: TRBJ2-5; clone size: .; D gene: TRBD1; V gene: TRBV5-4; CDR3 protein: CASSVQGAETQYF; CDR3 DNA: TGTGCCAGCAGCGTCCAGGGGGCGGAGACCCAGTACTTC
J gene: TRBJ2-3; clone size: .; D gene: .; V gene: TRBV2; CDR3 protein: CASNGVGTDTQYF; CDR3 DNA: TGTGCCAGCAACGGGGTCGGCACAGATACGCAGTATTTT
J gene: TRBJ1-3; clone size: .; D gene: .; V gene: TRBV18; CDR3 protein: CASSRDEGVAIYF; CDR3 DNA: TGTGCCAGCTCCCGAGACGAAGGGGTCGCCATATATTTT
J gene: TRBJ2-2; clone size: .; D gene: .; V gene: TRBV29-1; CDR3 protein: CSVGGGTGVGTGELFF; CDR3 DNA: TGCAGCGTTGGGGGAGGAACAGGGGTGGGCACCGGGGAGCTGTTTTTT
J gene: TRBJ2-1; clone size: .; D gene: .; V gene: TRBV9; CDR3 protein: CASSVVGASYNEQFF; CDR3 DNA: TGTGCCAGCAGCGTAGTAGGGGCCTCCTACAATGAGCAGTTCTTC
J gene: TRBJ1-2; clone size: .; D gene: TRBD1; V gene: TRBV4-3; CDR3 protein: CASSQIDRDYGYTF; CDR3 DNA: TGCGCCAGCAGCCAGATCGACAGGGACTATGGCTACACCTTC
J gene: TRBJ2-1; clone size: .; D gene: .; V gene: TRBV7-3; CDR3 protein: CASSAGQFYNEQFF; CDR3 DNA: TGTGCCAGCAGCGCAGGACAGTTTTACAATGAGCAGTTCTTC
J gene: TRBJ2-7; clone size: .; D gene: TRBD2; V gene: TRBV13; CDR3 protein: CASSLGLAGGPPYEQYF; CDR3 DNA: TGTGCCAGCAGCTTGGGACTAGCGGGGGGGCCCCCCTACGAGCAGTACTTC
J gene: TRBJ2-3; clone size: .; D gene: .; V gene: TRBV5-4; CDR3 protein: CASSLELDTDTQYF; CDR3 DNA: TGTGCCAGCAGCTTGGAACTCGACACAGATACGCAGTATTTT
J gene: TRBJ2-3; clone size: .; D gene: .; V gene: TRBV9; CDR3 protein: CASSARLVTDTQYF; CDR3 DNA: TGTGCCAGCAGCGCCAGACTAGTCACAGATACGCAGTATTTT
J gene: TRBJ1-1; clone size: .; D gene: TRBD1; V gene: TRBV4-2; CDR3 protein: CASSQAQGRVLMETEAFF; CDR3 DNA: TGTGCCAGCAGCCAAGCACAGGGGCGCGTGCTGATGGAGACTGAAGCTTTCTTT
J gene: TRBJ1-5; clone size: once; D gene: .; V gene: TRBV9; CDR3 protein: CASSVGTVNQPQHF; CDR3 DNA: TGTGCCAGCAGCGTAGGAACAGTCAATCAGCCCCAGCATTTT
J gene: TRBJ2-3; clone size: .; D gene: TRBD2; V gene: TRBV9; CDR3 protein: CASSGGVASSDTQYF; CDR3 DNA: TGTGCCAGCTCCGGGGGGGTAGCGTCCTCAGATACGCAGTATTTT
J gene: TRBJ2-3; clone size: .; D gene: TRBD2; V gene: TRBV5-6; CDR3 protein: CASSFGLAGVTDTQYF; CDR3 DNA: TGTGCCAGCAGCTTCGGTCTAGCGGGGGTCACAGATACGCAGTATTTT
J gene: TRBJ2-7; clone size: once; D gene: TRBD2; V gene: TRBV7-8; CDR3 protein: CASSSRRLAGVKNEQYF; CDR3 DNA: TGTGCCAGCAGCTCGAGGCGACTAGCGGGGGTGAAAAACGAGCAGTACTTC
J gene: TRBJ1-2; clone size: .; D gene: .; V gene: TRBV9; CDR3 protein: CASSVGGRTNYGYTF; CDR3 DNA: TGTGCCAGCAGCGTAGGAGGCAGAACGAACTATGGCTACACCTTC
J gene: TRBJ1-2; clone size: .; D gene: .; V gene: TRBV5-1; CDR3 protein: CASSLGGQNNYGYTF; CDR3 DNA: TGCGCCAGCAGCTTGGGGGGGCAGAATAACTATGGCTACACCTTC
J gene: TRBJ2-3; clone size: .; D gene: TRBD2; V gene: TRBV10-3; CDR3 protein: CATDATSGEGDTQYF; CDR3 DNA: TGTGCCACCGACGCGACTAGCGGGGAAGGGGATACGCAGTATTTT
J gene: TRBJ2-7; clone size: .; D gene: TRBD2; V gene: TRBV7-2; CDR3 protein: CASSLAGTSGGREQYF; CDR3 DNA: TGTGCCAGCAGCTTAGCCGGGACTAGCGGGGGGAGGGAGCAGTACTTC
J gene: TRBJ2-3; clone size: .; D gene: TRBD2; V gene: TRBV6-5; CDR3 protein: CASSYSLAGGQDTQYF; CDR3 DNA: TGTGCCAGCAGTTACTCCCTAGCGGGGGGGCAAGATACGCAGTATTTT
J gene: TRBJ2-1; clone size: .; D gene: TRBD1; V gene: TRBV4-1; CDR3 protein: CASSRGTGDYNEQFF; CDR3 DNA: TGCGCCAGCAGCCGCGGGACAGGGGACTACAATGAGCAGTTCTTC
J gene: TRBJ2-1; clone size: .; D gene: TRBD1; V gene: TRBV27; CDR3 protein: CASSFFRGQVRTEQFF; CDR3 DNA: TGTGCCAGCAGTTTTTTTCGAGGACAGGTCCGCACTGAGCAGTTCTTC
J gene: TRBJ2-1; clone size: .; D gene: .; V gene: TRBV5-1; CDR3 protein: CASSLQGNSYNEQFF; CDR3 DNA: TGCGCCAGCAGCTTACAGGGTAACTCCTACAATGAGCAGTTCTTC
J gene: TRBJ1-1; clone size: .; D gene: .; V gene: TRBV10-1; CDR3 protein: CARSGRKGWAFF; CDR3 DNA: TGCGCCAGAAGCGGGCGAAAGGGATGGGCTTTCTTT
J gene: TRBJ1-2; clone size: .; D gene: .; V gene: TRBV6-4; CDR3 protein: CASSGSKGLTF; CDR3 DNA: TGTGCCAGCAGTGGGTCTAAGGGACTCACCTTC
J gene: TRBJ1-2; clone size: .; D gene: .; V gene: TRBV4-3; CDR3 protein: CASSHAAGGEKGMYHYGYTF; CDR3 DNA: TGCGCCAGCAGCCACGCCGCTGGAGGGGAAAAAGGGATGTATCACTATGGCTACACCTTC
J gene: TRBJ2-7; clone size: once; D gene: TRBD2; V gene: TRBV29-1; CDR3 protein: CSVDVPGLAGIYSYEQYF; CDR3 DNA: TGCAGCGTTGATGTCCCGGGACTAGCGGGGATCTACTCCTACGAGCAGTACTTC
J gene: TRBJ2-2; clone size: .; D gene: .; V gene: TRBV9; CDR3 protein: CASSVGASSTGELFF; CDR3 DNA: TGTGCCAGCAGCGTAGGTGCCTCGAGCACCGGGGAGCTGTTTTTT
J gene: TRBJ1-1; clone size: .; D gene: .; V gene: TRBV28; CDR3 protein: CASTIGGRENTEAFF; CDR3 DNA: TGTGCCAGCACAATCGGGGGGCGGGAGAACACTGAAGCTTTCTTT
J gene: TRBJ1-1; clone size: .; D gene: .; V gene: TRBV5-1; CDR3 protein: CASRGAKSLINTEAFF; CDR3 DNA: TGCGCCAGCCGGGGGGCTAAATCTTTAATCAACACTGAAGCTTTCTTT
J gene: TRBJ1-2; clone size: few; D gene: .; V gene: TRBV4-2; CDR3 protein: CASSQDAKPVAYGYTF; CDR3 DNA: TGTGCCAGCAGCCAAGATGCGAAGCCGGTTGCCTATGGCTACACCTTC
J gene: TRBJ2-3; clone size: .; D gene: .; V gene: TRBV19; CDR3 protein: CASGGFPTDTQYF; CDR3 DNA: TGTGCCAGCGGAGGGTTCCCAACAGATACGCAGTATTTT